This T cell receptor beta chain stems from a study of PD-1 blockade in classical Hodgkin lymphoma. Findings and limits, study-wide: Newly diagnosed patients had baseline TCR diversity that was reportedly lower than that of healthy donors. Sources of repertoire differences remain undefined, possibly disease activity or prior therapy.

Remarks on this clone: Its cognate antigen is unknown.

The method was immunoSEQ multiplex PCR; TCRdb's version includes in-frame clones alone and lacks a portion of them. The table lists 20,000 to 25,000 clones, over 90% of them singletons, with 0.41% in the top ten. Time point in this sample: newly diagnosed, previously untreated cHL patient sample. By magnetic negative selection, CD4+ T cells were purified from thawed PBMCs. Untreated, newly diagnosed classical Hodgkin lymphoma PBMCs served for comparison. V was shortened by 6 bases and J by 3 bases, with 15 bases between the two germline ends. Germline V gene lookup returns CDR1 MDHEN and CDR2 SYDVKM. The CDR3 contains 14 residues.

The sequence derives from a human donor with classical Hodgkin lymphoma. This chain links TRBV28 with TRBJ2-7; D may be TRBD1 (5 bases). Sequencing was carried out using CD4+ T cells from blood. CDR3 nucleotides: TGTGCCAGCAGCGCCTCAATCAGGGTCTACGAGCAGTACTTC. Translating gives CASSASIRVYEQYF.